Below, 15 T cell receptor beta chains from the same sample are listed, as sequenced in a study of cytomegalovirus exposure and HLA in healthy donors. The method was immunoSEQ multiplex PCR; TCRdb's version includes in-frame clones alone and lacks a portion of them. The sample yields under 150,000 clones, about 88% seen once. Sequenced material: PBMCs. The source is a man younger than 35 in good health and CMV-seropositive.

In its sample, this clone was seen once. The rearrangement links TRBV2 to TRBJ2-2; TRBD2 might be the D (5 bases). V was clipped by 7 bases and J by 5 bases, with 8 bases between them. Germline lookup yields CDR1 SNHLY and CDR2 FYNNEI. This CDR3 region has 12 residues. This CDR3 reads CASTRETGELFF. The CDR3 bases are TGTGCCAGCACGAGGGAGACCGGGGAGCTGTTTTTT.

The chain is built from TRBV30 and TRBJ2-2; a possible D gene is TRBD1 (6 bases). CDR1 is GTSNPN and CDR2 is SVGIG in the germline V gene (reference sequence). V lost 4 bases and J lost 0, with 12 bases in between. This CDR3 has 15 amino acids. CDR3 region: CAWKRQDSNTGELFF. CDR3 sequence (DNA): TGTGCCTGGAAAAGACAGGACTCGAACACCGGGGAGCTGTTTTTT.

The J gene is TRBJ1-2, the V gene TRBV5-4; 9 bases agree with TRBD1. After removal of 3 bases from V and 4 bases from J, the junction contained 7 bases not matched to a gene. The length of the CDR3 is 15 residues. Germline V gene sequence: CDR1 SGHNT, CDR2 YYREEE (reference sequence). The chain's CDR3 is CASSSADRGGYGYTF. The CDR3, as DNA: TGTGCCAGCAGCTCAGCGGACAGGGGCGGCTATGGCTACACCTTC.

The chain's CDR3 is CASMRWDRETLASLETQYF. CDR3 DNA: TGCGCCAGCATGCGCTGGGACAGGGAGACCTTAGCTTCTTTGGAGACCCAGTACTTC. The rearrangement joins TRBV5-1 to TRBJ2-5; 9 bases fit TRBD1. Unmatched junction bases numbered 23, after V lost 6 bases and J lost 5 bases. From germline, CDR1 is SGHRS and CDR2 YFSETQ. The CDR3 is 19 amino acids.

The chain has TRBV18 and TRBJ2-3; 7 bases are shared with TRBD2. The CDR3 loop spans 17 amino acids. The germline V gene encodes CDR1 KGHSH and CDR2 LQKENI. Trimming removed 4 bases from V and 1 base from J; junction bases left unmatched: 11. The CDR3 sequence is CASSLFFSGTGTDTQYF. The CDR3 DNA sequence: TGTGCCAGCTCACTCTTTTTCAGCGGGACGGGCACAGATACGCAGTATTTT.

This clone was observed once. The rearrangement links TRBV5-1 to TRBJ2-2; 9 bases map to TRBD2. Germline trimming cut 5 bases from V and 3 bases from J; bases unmatched to any gene: 8. The CDR3 consists of 16 residues. Looked up from germline, CDR1 is SGHRS and CDR2 is YFSETQ. The CDR3 is CASSTTSGLYTGELFF. In DNA form, the CDR3 reads TGCGCCAGCAGTACGACTAGCGGATTGTACACCGGGGAGCTGTTTTTT.

This clone appeared a single time. V gene TRBV13 combines with J gene TRBJ2-1; 7 bases fit TRBD1. The CDR3 totals 14 residues. V lost 7 bases to trimming and J lost 4 bases; unmatched junction nucleotides: 7. Germline V gene data show CDR1 as PRHDT and CDR2 as FYEKMQ (reference sequence). The CDR3 DNA is TGTGCCAGCACACAGGGGCGGGCTTACAATGAGCAGTTCTTC. Translating gives CASTQGRAYNEQFF.

The chain recombines TRBV4-1 with TRBJ2-7; the D is unclear. Germline V lookup: CDR1 MGHRA, CDR2 YSYEKL. The CDR3 has 13 amino acids. V lost 5 bases, J lost 2 bases, and 10 bases lay in between. CDR3 sequence (DNA): TGCGCCAGCAGCTCCACATTGGCCTACGAGCAGTACTTC. Translation gives CASSSTLAYEQYF.

This clone was recorded only once. In DNA form, the CDR3 reads TGCGCCAGCAGCGGCGGACAGGGAAGCTACGAGCAGTACTTC. This codes for CASSGGQGSYEQYF. The chain joins TRBV5-1 to TRBJ2-7; 8 bases match TRBD1. Trimming removed 4 bases from V and 3 bases from J; junction bases left unmatched: 6. Germline loops: CDR1 SGHRS, CDR2 YFSETQ. The CDR3 contains 14 residues.

With regard to this clone: Other DNA variants within this sample encode the same CDR3. This chain uses TRBV11-2 with TRBJ1-1; 10 nucleotides agree with TRBD1. The CDR3 spans 15 residues. In germline, CDR1 is SGHAT, CDR2 FQNNGV. Unmatched junction bases numbered 4, after V lost 5 bases and J lost 1 base. The CDR3 loop reads CASSLRDRGNTEAFF. The CDR3 DNA reads as TGTGCCAGCAGCCTAAGGGACAGGGGGAACACTGAAGCTTTCTTT.

The V gene is TRBV4-1, the J gene TRBJ2-1; 7 bases are shared with TRBD1. The CDR3 has 17 residues. The germline gives CDR1 MGHRA, CDR2 YSYEKL. After removal of 0 bases from V and 6 bases from J, the junction contained 11 bases not matched to a gene. The CDR3 sequence is CASSQDRRDSSSNEQFF. The CDR3 DNA reads TGCGCCAGCAGCCAAGATCGCCGGGACAGCAGCAGCAATGAGCAGTTCTTC.

This clone came up once. The chain has TRBV30 and TRBJ1-4; the D gene is possibly TRBD1 (6 bases). This CDR3 is built from 17 residues. Trimming removed 8 bases from V and 3 bases from J, with 25 bases in between. Germline V gives CDR1 GTSNPN, CDR2 SVGIG (reference sequence). The DNA of the CDR3 is TGTGCCCTGGGGGGGGCAGGGCGCCGCACAGCTAATGAAAAACTGTTTTTT. Protein sequence: CALGGAGRRTANEKLFF.

CDR3 coding DNA: TGTGCCAGCAGTTCCCAGAATCAGCCCCAGCATTTT. Protein: CASSSQNQPQHF. The genes are TRBV6-5 and TRBJ1-5; D gene uncertain. V was shortened by 4 bases and J by 4 bases, with 5 bases between the two germline ends. This CDR3 has 12 amino acids. Per germline, CDR1 MNHEY and CDR2 SVGAGI.

V is TRBV10-3 and J is TRBJ2-3, with a possible D match to TRBD2 (5 bases). The CDR3 is 14 residues long. Germline values: CDR1 ENHRY, CDR2 SYGVKD. The V end lost 5 bases, the J end lost 1 base, and 10 bases lay between the germline ends. CDR3 loop: CAISYPGGTDTQYF. The CDR3 DNA reads TGTGCCATCAGTTACCCCGGGGGCACAGATACGCAGTATTTT.

The genes are TRBV11-3 and TRBJ2-2, with D perhaps TRBD2 (6 bases). Germline-derived CDR1 and CDR2 are SGHNT and YENEEA. The CDR3 covers 14 residues. With 0 bases removed from V and 5 bases from J, the gap between germline ends came to 7 bases. CDR3 nucleotide sequence: TGTGCCAGCAGCTTAGAGGCGGGGACCGGGGAGCTGTTTTTT. Translating gives CASSLEAGTGELFF.